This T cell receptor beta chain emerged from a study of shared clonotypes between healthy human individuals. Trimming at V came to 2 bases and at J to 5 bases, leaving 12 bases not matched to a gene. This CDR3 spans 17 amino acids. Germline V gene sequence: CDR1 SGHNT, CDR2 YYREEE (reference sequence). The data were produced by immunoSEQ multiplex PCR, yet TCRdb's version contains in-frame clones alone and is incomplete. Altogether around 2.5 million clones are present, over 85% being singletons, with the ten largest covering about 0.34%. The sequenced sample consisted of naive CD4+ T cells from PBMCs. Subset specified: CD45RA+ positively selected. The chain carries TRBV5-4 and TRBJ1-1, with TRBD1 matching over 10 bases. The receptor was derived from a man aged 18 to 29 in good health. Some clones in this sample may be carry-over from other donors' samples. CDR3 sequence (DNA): TGTGCCAGCAGCTTTGAGACAGGGGGCCGGGGGGGAACTGAAGCTTTCTTT. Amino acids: CASSFETGGRGGTEAFF.